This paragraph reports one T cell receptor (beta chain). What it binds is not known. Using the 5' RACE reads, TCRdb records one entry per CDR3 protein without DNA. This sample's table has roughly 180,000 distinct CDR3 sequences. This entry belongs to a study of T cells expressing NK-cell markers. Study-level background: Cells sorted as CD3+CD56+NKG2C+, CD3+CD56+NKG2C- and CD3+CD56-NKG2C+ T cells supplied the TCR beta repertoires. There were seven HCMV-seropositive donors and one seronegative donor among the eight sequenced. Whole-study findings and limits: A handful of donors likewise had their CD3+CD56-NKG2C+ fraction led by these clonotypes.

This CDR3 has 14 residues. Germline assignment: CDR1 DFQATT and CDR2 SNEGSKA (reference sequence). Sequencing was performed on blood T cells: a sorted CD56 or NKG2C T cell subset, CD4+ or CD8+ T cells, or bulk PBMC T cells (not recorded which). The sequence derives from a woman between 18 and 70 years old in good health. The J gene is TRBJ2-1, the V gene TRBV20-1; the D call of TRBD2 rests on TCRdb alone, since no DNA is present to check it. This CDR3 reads CSALGGTSTNEQFF.